Here is one T cell receptor (beta chain) with its context. TCRdb re-derived calls from the RT-PCR reads in MiXCR, one entry per CDR3 protein. This table holds hundreds of thousands of distinct CDR3 sequences, about 14% found once. The sequence was collected from a female donor in good health, serving as a healthy control. The sample consisted of memory CD4+ T cells from blood.

The CDR3 nucleotides are TGTGCCAGCAGTTTTAATAAGCCGCCCCTCCACTTT. Translation: CASSFNKPPLHF. J is TRBJ1-6 and V is TRBV12-3 or TRBV12-4; no reliable D call. The CDR3 length is 12 residues. V gave up 3 bases and J gave up 13 bases, with 10 bases separating them.